The source of this TCR beta chain is a study of cytomegalovirus exposure and HLA in healthy donors. Per germline, CDR1 SGHRS and CDR2 YFSETQ. The V end lost 0 bases, the J end lost 5 bases, and 8 bases lay between the germline ends. The CDR3 length is 14 residues. The PCR had 60 Vbeta and 13 Jbeta primers. Produced via immunoSEQ multiplex PCR; TCRdb's table is partial and in-frame only. This sample has 55,000 to 65,000 clones; 80% occur once, and the top ten carry over 3%. The chain combines TRBV5-1 with TRBJ1-4; D is possibly TRBD1 (5 bases). The sequencing sample was made of PBMCs. This sequence originates from a middle-aged woman in good health and CMV-seronegative. The CDR3 DNA follows: TGCGCCAGCAGCTTGGGGGGCGCAAATGAAAAACTGTTTTTT. It yields the protein CASSLGGANEKLFF. The full variable domain, its missing parts supplied by reference TRBV5-1 and TRBJ1-4, is KAGVTQTPRYLIKTRGQQVTLSCSPISGHRSVSWYQQTPGQGLQFLFEYFSETQRNKGNFPGRFSGRQFSNSRSEMNVSTLELGDSALYLCASSLGGANEKLFFGSGTQLSVL.